This T cell receptor (beta chain) was sequenced during a study of blood T cell repertoires in COVID-19. V was clipped by 0 bases and J by 4 bases; unmatched bases: 4. From germline, CDR1 is SGHNT and CDR2 YYREEE (reference sequence). The CDR3 extends over 15 amino acids. TCRdb's table, derived via immunoSEQ multiplex PCR, lists solely in-frame clones and lacks some. The data contain approximately 250,000 clones, 88% of them seen just once; the ten biggest clones take up 0.95% to 1.5%. The chain couples TRBV5-4 to TRBJ2-5, with 9 nucleotides matching TRBD2. This clonotype was sampled from a woman in her thirties or forties with acute COVID-19. The specimen sequenced was PBMCs or T cells enriched from blood (not recorded which). The CDR3 protein is CASSLGGRAGETQYF. For the CDR3, the DNA is TGTGCCAGCAGCTTGGGCGGGAGGGCCGGAGAGACCCAGTACTTC. The full variable domain, with the rest looked up from reference TRBV5-4 and TRBJ2-5, is ETGVTQSPTHLIKTRGQQVTLRCSSQSGHNTVSWYQQALGQGPQFIFQYYREEENGRGNFPPRFSGLQFPNYSSELNVNALELDDSALYLCASSLGGRAGETQYFGPGTRLLVL.